A selection of T cell receptor beta chains follows, all from one sample in a study of identical twins. TCRdb reprocessed the 5' RACE reads with MiXCR, giving one entry per CDR3 protein. The sample carries 400,000 to 650,000 distinct CDR3 sequences, 22% recorded once. The sample was also reused in another study, on T cells expressing NK-cell markers.

Sample: CD4+ T cells sorted from blood. These receptors all come from a woman in her late teens or twenties in good health. The CDR3 runs from the conserved cysteine through the conserved F or W.

j_call | v_call | cdr3_aa
TRBJ2-1 | TRBV7-2 | CASSLDAAVGNEQFF
TRBJ2-3 | TRBV7-3 | CASSSSGGQDTQYF
TRBJ2-3 | TRBV9 | CASSVESGRAADTQYF
TRBJ2-3 | TRBV9 | CASSVAGSRTDTQYF
TRBJ2-5 | TRBV29-1 | CSVQAGSQETQYF
TRBJ2-3 | TRBV12-3/TRBV12-4 | CATSGVTDTQYF
TRBJ2-7 | TRBV7-9 | CASSPTAVSYEQYF
TRBJ2-5 | TRBV20-1 | CSARGTTVKETQYF
TRBJ2-2 | TRBV6-2/TRBV6-3 | CAAAVGNTGELFF
TRBJ2-3 | TRBV12-3/TRBV12-4 | CASSLDSLAVGTDTQYF
TRBJ1-5 | TRBV5-1 | CASSPGTSNQPQHF
TRBJ2-7 | TRBV5-1 | CASSLMGRPIYEQYF
TRBJ2-1 | TRBV12-3/TRBV12-4 | CASSPGTRAREQFF
TRBJ1-1 | TRBV6-5 | CASSYDWNTEAFF